A single sample gave rise to the 2 T cell receptor beta chains below, sequenced in a study of T cells in Graves' hyperthyroidism and ophthalmopathy. The investigators amplified TCR beta CDR3 regions from RNA transcripts. Using the HTBI primer set, a first-round RT-PCR was run on the TCR CDR3. In TCRdb, the multiplex PCR reads were re-called with MiXCR into one record per CDR3 protein. The repertoire has some 560,000 distinct CDR3 sequences, about 15% of them found once; the top ten carry approximately 7.4%. The sample was blood. The receptors come from a woman younger than 45 with Graves' hyperthyroidism.

This clonotype was counted between two and nine times. The chain couples TRBV18 to TRBJ2-1, with 7 positions matching TRBD1. With 3 bases clipped from V and 5 bases from J, the junction kept 10 bases outside the gene matches. Germline CDR1 is KGHSH and CDR2 is LQKENI. This CDR3 is 16 amino acids long. This CDR3 is CASSPFETGTHNEQFF. The DNA of the CDR3 is TGTGCCAGCTCACCTTTTGAGACAGGGACCCACAATGAGCAGTTCTTC.

This clonotype came up a few times. The chain has TRBV24-1 and TRBJ2-7, with 9 bases that match TRBD1. Germline CDR1 is KGHDR and CDR2 is SFDVKD. The CDR3 consists of 16 residues. V lost 3 bases, J lost 4 bases, and 9 bases stayed unmatched. CDR3 in DNA: TGTGCCACCAGTGATGCAACTGACAGGGGGTGGTACGAGCAGTACTTC. Encoded protein: CATSDATDRGWYEQYF.